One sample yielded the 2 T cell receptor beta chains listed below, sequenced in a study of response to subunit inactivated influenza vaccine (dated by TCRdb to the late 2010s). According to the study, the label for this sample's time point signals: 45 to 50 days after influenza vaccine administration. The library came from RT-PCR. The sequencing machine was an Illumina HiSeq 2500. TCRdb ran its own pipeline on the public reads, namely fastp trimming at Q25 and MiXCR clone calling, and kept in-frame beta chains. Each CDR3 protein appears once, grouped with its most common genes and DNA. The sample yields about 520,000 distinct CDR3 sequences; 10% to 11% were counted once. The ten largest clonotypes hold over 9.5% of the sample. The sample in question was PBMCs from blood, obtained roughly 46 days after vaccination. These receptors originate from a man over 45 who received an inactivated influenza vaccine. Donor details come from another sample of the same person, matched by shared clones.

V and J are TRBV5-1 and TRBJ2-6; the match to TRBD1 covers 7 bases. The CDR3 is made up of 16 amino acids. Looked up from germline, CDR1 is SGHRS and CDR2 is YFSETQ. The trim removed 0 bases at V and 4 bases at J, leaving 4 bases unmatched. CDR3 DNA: TGCGCCAGCAGCTTGGAGACAGGGTACGGGGCCAACGTCCTGACTTTC. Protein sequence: CASSLETGYGANVLTF.

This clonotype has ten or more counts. CDR3 nucleotide sequence: TGCGCCAGCAGCTTAAACAGGGAAAGTGAGCAGTTCTTC. It translates to CASSLNRESEQFF. The chain couples TRBV5-1 to TRBJ2-1, with a possible D match to TRBD1 (6 bases). Germline V gives CDR1 SGHRS, CDR2 YFSETQ. CDR3 length: 13 residues. V gave up 2 bases and J gave up 9 bases, with 12 bases separating them.